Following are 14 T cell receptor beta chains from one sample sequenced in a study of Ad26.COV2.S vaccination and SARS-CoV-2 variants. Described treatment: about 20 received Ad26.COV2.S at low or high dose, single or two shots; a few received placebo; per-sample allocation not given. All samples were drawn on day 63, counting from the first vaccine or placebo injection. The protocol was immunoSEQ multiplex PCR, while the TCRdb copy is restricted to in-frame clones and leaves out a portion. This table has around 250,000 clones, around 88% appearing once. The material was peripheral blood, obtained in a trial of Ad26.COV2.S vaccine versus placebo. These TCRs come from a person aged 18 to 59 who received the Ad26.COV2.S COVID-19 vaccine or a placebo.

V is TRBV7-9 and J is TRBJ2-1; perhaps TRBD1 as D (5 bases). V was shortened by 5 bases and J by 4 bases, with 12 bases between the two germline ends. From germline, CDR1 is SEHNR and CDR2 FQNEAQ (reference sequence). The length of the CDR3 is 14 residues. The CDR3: CASSRQQDYNEQFF. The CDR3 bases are TGTGCCAGCAGCCGTCAACAGGATTACAATGAGCAGTTCTTC.

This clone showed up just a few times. The CDR3 region is CASSPSTGVGYTF. CDR3 DNA: TGTGCCAGCAGCCCATCGACAGGGGTTGGCTACACCTTC. This chain joins TRBV11-2 and TRBJ1-2, with 8 bases identical to TRBD1. The germline V gene encodes CDR1 SGHAT and CDR2 FQNNGV. The CDR3 extends over 13 amino acids. V was clipped by 5 bases and J by 7 bases; unmatched bases: 6.

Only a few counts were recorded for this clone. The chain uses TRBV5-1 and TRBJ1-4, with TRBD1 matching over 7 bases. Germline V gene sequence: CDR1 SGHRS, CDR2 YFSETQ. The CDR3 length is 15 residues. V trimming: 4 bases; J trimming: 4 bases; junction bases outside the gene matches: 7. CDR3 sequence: CASSPAGTVNEKLFF. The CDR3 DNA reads TGCGCCAGCAGCCCGGCAGGGACAGTTAATGAAAAACTGTTTTTT. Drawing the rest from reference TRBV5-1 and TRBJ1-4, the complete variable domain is KAGVTQTPRYLIKTRGQQVTLSCSPISGHRSVSWYQQTPGQGLQFLFEYFSETQRNKGNFPGRFSGRQFSNSRSEMNVSTLELGDSALYLCASSPAGTVNEKLFFGSGTQLSVL.

CDR3 coding DNA: TGTGCCAGCAGCGTCGACAGGATAAACACTGAAGCTTTCTTT. This translates into CASSVDRINTEAFF. This chain joins TRBV7-2 and TRBJ1-1, with TRBD1 as a possible D gene (6 bases). Per germline, CDR1 SGHTA and CDR2 FQGNSA. The CDR3 is 14 residues long. V was cut by 5 bases and J by 2 bases, with 12 bases left in between.

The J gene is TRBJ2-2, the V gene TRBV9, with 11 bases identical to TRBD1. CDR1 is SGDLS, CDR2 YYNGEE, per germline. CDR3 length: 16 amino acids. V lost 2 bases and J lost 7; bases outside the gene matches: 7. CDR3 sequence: CASSVWDRGNSGELFF. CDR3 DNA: TGTGCCAGCAGCGTCTGGGACAGGGGGAATAGCGGGGAGCTGTTTTTT.

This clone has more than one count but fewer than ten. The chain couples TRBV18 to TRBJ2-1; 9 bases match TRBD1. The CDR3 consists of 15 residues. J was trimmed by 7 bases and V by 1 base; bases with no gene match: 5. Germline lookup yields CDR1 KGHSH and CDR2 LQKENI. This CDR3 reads CASSPRGTGRNEQFF. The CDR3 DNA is TGTGCCAGCTCACCACGTGGGACAGGGAGGAATGAGCAGTTCTTC.

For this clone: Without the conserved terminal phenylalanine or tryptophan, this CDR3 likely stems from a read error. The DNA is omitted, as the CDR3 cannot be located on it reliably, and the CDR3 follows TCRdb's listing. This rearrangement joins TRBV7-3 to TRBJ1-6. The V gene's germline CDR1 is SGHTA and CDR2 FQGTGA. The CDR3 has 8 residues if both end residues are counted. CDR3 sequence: CASSSRAL.

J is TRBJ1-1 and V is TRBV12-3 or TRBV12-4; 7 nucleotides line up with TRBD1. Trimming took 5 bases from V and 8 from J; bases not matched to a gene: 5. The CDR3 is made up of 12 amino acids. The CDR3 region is CASSRDRAEAFF. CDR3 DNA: TGTGCCAGCAGTCGGGACAGAGCAGAAGCTTTCTTT.

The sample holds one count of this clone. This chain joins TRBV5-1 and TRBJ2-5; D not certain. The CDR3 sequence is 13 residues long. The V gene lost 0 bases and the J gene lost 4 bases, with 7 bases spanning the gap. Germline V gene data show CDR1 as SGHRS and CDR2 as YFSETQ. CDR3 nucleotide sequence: TGCGCCAGCAGCTTGGAAGGGTCAGAGACCCAGTACTTC. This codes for CASSLEGSETQYF.

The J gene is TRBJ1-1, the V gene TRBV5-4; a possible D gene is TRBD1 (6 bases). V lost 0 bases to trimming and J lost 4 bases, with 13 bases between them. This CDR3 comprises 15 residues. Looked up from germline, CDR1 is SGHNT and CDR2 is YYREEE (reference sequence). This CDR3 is CASSLVPRGGTEAFF. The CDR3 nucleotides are TGTGCCAGCAGCTTGGTTCCTAGGGGGGGCACTGAAGCTTTCTTT.

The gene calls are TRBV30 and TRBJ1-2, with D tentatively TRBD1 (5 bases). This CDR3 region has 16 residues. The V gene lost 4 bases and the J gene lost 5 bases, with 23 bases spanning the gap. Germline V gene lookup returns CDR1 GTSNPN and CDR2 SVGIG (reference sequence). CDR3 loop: CAWNPSPGGTYYGYTF. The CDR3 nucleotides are TGTGCCTGGAACCCCTCCCCCGGTGGGACCTATTATGGCTACACCTTC.

The CDR3 DNA follows: TGTGCCAGCAGCTTTCGACAGTTTCCACGGGAAGGCAATGAGCAGTTCTTC. Translating it yields CASSFRQFPREGNEQFF. The J gene is TRBJ2-1, the V gene TRBV7-9; TRBD1 or TRBD2 may be the D gene (5 bases each). The CDR3 has 17 residues. The V gene's germline CDR1 is SEHNR and CDR2 FQNEAQ (reference sequence). The V end was cut by 3 bases, the J end by 6 bases, with 21 bases between.

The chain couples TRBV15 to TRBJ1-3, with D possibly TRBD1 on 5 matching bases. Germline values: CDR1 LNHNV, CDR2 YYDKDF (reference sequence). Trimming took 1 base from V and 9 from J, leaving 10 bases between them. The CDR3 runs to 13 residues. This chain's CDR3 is CATSRARDRTIYF. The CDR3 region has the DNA TGTGCCACCAGCAGAGCAAGGGACCGCACCATATATTTT.

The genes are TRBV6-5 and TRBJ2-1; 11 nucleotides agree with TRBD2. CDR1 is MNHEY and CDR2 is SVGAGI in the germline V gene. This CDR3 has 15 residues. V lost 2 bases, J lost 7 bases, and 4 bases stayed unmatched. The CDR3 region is CASSYSLAGGNEQFF. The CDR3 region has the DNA TGTGCCAGCAGTTACAGCCTAGCGGGAGGTAATGAGCAGTTCTTC.